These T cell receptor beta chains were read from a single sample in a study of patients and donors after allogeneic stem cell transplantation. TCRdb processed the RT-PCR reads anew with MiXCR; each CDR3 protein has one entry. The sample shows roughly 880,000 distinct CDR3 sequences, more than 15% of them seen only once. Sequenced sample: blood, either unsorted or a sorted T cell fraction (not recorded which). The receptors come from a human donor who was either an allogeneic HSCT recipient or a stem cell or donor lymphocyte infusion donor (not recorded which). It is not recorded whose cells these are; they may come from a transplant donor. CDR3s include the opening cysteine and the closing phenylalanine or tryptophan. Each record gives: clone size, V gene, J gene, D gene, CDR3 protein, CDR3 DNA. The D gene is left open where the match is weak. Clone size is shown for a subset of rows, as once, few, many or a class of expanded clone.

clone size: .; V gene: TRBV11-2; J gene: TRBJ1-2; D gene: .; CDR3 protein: CASSLGGIGQPVANYGYTF; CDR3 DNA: TGTGCCAGCAGCTTAGGGGGGATCGGACAGCCGGTAGCTAACTATGGCTACACCTTC
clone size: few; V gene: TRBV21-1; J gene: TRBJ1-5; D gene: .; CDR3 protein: CASSYRGLVPQHF; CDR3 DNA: TGTGCCAGCAGCTACAGGGGGTTGGTGCCCCAGCATTTT
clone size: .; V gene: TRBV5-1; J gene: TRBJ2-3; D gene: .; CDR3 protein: CASSLGTGAGTDTQYF; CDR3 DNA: TGCGCCAGCAGCTTGGGAACGGGGGCGGGCACAGATACGCAGTATTTT
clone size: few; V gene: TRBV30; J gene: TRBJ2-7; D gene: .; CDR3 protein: CAWSGRTYEQYF; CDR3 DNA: TGTGCCTGGAGTGGCAGGACCTACGAGCAGTACTTC
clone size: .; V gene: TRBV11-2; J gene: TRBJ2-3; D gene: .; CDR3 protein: CASSLLSSGSSTDTQYF; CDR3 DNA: TGTGCCAGCAGCTTACTAAGTTCGGGTTCCTCCACAGATACGCAGTATTTT
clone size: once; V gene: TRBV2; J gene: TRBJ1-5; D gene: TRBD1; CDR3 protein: CASRTGQADNQPQHF; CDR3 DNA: TGTGCCAGCAGGACCGGACAGGCTGACAATCAGCCCCAGCATTTT
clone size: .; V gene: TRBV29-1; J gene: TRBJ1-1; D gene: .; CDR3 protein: CSAAGGRNTEAFF; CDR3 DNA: TGCAGCGCCGCGGGGGGCAGAAACACTGAAGCTTTCTTT
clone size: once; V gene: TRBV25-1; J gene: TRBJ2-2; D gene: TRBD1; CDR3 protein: CASSETRSGGPGELFF; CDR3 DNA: TGTGCCAGCAGTGAAACCCGGTCAGGGGGCCCCGGGGAGCTGTTTTTT
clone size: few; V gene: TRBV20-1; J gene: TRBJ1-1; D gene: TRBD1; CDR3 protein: CSASNTGTGANTEAFF; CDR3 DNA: TGCAGTGCTAGCAACACCGGGACAGGGGCGAACACTGAAGCTTTCTTT
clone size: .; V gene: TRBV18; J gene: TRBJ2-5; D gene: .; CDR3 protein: CASSPPNGQSQETQYF; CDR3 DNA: TGTGCCAGCTCACCACCAAATGGACAGAGCCAAGAGACCCAGTACTTC
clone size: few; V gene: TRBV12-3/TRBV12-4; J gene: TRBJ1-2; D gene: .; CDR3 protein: CASSLNVARGASNYGYTF; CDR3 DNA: TGTGCCAGCAGTTTAAACGTAGCCAGGGGTGCCTCTAACTATGGCTACACCTTC
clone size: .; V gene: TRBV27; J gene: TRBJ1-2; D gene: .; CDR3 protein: CASSFTGRASYGYTF; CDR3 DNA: TGTGCCAGCAGTTTCACAGGGCGGGCCTCCTATGGCTACACCTTC
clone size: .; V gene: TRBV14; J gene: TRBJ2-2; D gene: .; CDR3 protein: CASSHLIPGELFF; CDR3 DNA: TGTGCCAGCAGCCACTTAATCCCCGGGGAGCTGTTTTTT
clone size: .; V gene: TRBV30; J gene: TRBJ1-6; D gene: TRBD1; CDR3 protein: CAGSRDRESSPLHF; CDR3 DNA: TGTGCCGGCAGCCGGGACAGAGAATCTTCACCCCTCCACTTT
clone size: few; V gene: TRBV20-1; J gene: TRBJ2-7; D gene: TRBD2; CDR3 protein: CSASEGLARLYEQYF; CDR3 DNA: TGCAGTGCTAGTGAGGGACTAGCGAGATTATACGAGCAGTACTTC
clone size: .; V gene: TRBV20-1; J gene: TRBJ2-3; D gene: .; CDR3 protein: CSARARVITDTQYF; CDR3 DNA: TGCAGTGCTAGAGCCCGGGTAATCACAGATACGCAGTATTTT
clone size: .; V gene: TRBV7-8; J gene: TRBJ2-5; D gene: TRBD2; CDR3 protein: CASSSPGLADQETQYF; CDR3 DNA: TGTGCCAGCAGCTCGCCGGGACTAGCGGACCAAGAGACCCAGTACTTC